This TCR beta chain was profiled in a study of shared clonotypes between healthy human individuals. Study-level information: Used for every donor were three CD4 naive, three CD4 memory, two CD8 naive and one CD8 memory plate.

In the case of this clone: Its target is unknown.

The germline CDR1 and CDR2 sequences are SGHRS and YFSETQ. V lost 4 bases and J lost 1, with 14 bases in between. This CDR3 spans 15 amino acids. Only in-frame clones appear in the TCRdb table, and some are missing; sequencing was by immunoSEQ multiplex PCR. In the table there are about 1,500,000 clones, roughly 96% of which are singletons. Study-wide points: For sorted subsets, rarefaction showed incomplete sequencing despite large depth. The sole specimen, blood, was sampled, and tissue repertoires likely differ.

CD45RA+ naive and CD45RA-negative memory subsets were separated from CD4+ cells. This receptor was identified in a man in his thirties or forties in good health. Input material: naive CD4+ T cells sorted from blood. As for subset: CD45RA+ positively selected. The V call is TRBV5-1, the J call TRBJ2-5; D ambiguous. The CDR3 region is CASSLARDIQETQYF. The DNA of the CDR3 is TGCGCCAGCAGCCTGGCACGTGACATCCAAGAGACCCAGTACTTC.